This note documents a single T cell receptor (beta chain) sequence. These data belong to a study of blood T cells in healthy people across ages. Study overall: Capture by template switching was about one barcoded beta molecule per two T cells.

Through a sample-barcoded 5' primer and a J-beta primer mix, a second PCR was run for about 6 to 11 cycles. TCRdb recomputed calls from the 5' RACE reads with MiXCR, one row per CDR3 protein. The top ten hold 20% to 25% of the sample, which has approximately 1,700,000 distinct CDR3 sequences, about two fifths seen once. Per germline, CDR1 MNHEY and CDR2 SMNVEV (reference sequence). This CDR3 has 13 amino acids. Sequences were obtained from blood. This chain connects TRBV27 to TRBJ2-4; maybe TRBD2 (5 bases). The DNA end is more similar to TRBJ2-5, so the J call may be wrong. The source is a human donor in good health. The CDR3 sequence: CASSGGYGGTQYF. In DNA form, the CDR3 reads TGTGCCAGCAGCGGAGGTTATGGCGGGACCCAGTACTTC.